This T cell receptor beta chain was captured by sequencing in a study of tumor-infiltrating lymphocytes in primary liver carcinoma. Points from the study as a whole: Bulk, unsorted sampling meant CD4+ and CD8+ repertoires went uncompared.

A word on this clonotype: Its antigen remains unidentified. It is likely a read error, because the conserved phenylalanine at the end of the CDR3 is missing.

Production of TCR beta cDNA used 500 ng total RNA together with a constant-region primer. Investigators got TCR beta libraries out of three nested multiplex PCR rounds, done with slightly modified ARM-PCR. Both of the initial two PCR rounds ran for approximately 11 cycles and employed TRBV1-TRBV30 forward primers alongside a C-beta reverse primer. Each CDR3 protein gets one entry after TCRdb re-called the multiplex PCR reads with MiXCR. This table has approximately 330,000 distinct CDR3 sequences, less than 65% appearing once. The blood RNA (from unsorted whole blood) was obtained, and germline DNA was also extracted. CDR3 length: 14 residues. Germline-derived CDR1 and CDR2 are SGHDT and YYEEEE.

The chain joins TRBV5-6 to TRBJ2-1, with D perhaps TRBD1 (6 bases). Sequencing used peripheral blood. This TCR was sampled from a man in his forties or fifties with primary liver carcinoma and hepatitis B virus infection. DNA for the CDR3: TGTGCCATCAGCGCGGACTGGGGCAGGGGTGAGCAGTTCTTA. It encodes CAISADWGRGEQFL.